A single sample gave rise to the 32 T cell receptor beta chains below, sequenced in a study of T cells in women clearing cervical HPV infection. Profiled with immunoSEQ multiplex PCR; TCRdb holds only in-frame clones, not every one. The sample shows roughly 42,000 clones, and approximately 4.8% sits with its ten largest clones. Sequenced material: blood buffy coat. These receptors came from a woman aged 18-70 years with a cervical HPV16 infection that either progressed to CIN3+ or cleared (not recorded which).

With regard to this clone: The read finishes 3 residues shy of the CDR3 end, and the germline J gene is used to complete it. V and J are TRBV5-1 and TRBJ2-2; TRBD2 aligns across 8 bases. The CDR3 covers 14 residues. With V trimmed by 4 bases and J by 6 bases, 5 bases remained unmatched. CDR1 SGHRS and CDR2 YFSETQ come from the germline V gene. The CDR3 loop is CASSGGTRAGELFF. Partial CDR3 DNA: TGCGCCAGCAGCGGAGGGACTAGGGCCGGGGAG.

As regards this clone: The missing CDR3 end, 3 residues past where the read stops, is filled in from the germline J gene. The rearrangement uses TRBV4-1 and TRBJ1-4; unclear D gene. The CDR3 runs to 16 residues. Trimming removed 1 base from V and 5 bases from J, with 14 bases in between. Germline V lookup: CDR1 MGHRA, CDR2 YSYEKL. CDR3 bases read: TGCGCCAGCAGCCAAGTCTCGACGACTCTGAATGAAAAA. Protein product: CASSQVSTTLNEK. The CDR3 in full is CASSQVSTTLNEKLFF.

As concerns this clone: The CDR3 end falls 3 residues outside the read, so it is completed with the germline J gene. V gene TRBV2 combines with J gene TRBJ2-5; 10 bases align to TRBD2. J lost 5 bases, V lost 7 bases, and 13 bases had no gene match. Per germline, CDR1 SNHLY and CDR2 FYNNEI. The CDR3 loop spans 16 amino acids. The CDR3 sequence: CASTGGVAGGSETQYF. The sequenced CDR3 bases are TGTGCCAGCACGGGAGGGGTAGCGGGGGGAAGTGAGACC. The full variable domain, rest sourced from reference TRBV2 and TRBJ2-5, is EPEVTQTPSHQVTQMGQEVILRCVPISNHLYFYWYRQILGQKVEFLVSFYNNEISEKSEIFDDQFSVERPDGSNFTLKIRSTKLEDSAMYFCASTGGVAGGSETQYFGPGTRLLVL.

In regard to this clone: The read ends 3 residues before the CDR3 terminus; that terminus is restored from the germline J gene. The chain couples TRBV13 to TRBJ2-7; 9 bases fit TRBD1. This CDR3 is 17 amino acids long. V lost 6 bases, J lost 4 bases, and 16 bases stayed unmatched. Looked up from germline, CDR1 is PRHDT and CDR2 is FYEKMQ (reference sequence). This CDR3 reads CASSRGQGFKSGYEQYF. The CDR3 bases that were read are TGTGCCAGCAGTAGGGGACAGGGATTTAAGAGCGGATACGAG.

CDR3: CASSARGAGGSNTQYF. The sequenced CDR3 bases are TGTGCCAGCAGCGCCCGGGGGGCGGGGGGCTCAAATACG. The V gene is TRBV7-3, the J gene TRBJ2-3, with TRBD2 matching over 8 bases. Read data end 3 residues before the CDR3 end; the end is taken from the germline J gene. CDR1 SGHTA and CDR2 FQGTGA come from the germline V gene. The junction had 14 bases not matched to a gene; V was cut back by 5 bases and J by 7 bases. The CDR3 is 16 amino acids. Based on the CDR3 plus reference TRBV7-3 and TRBJ2-3, the full variable domain is GAGVSQTPSNKVTEKGKYVELRCDPISGHTALYWYRQSLGQGPEFLIYFQGTGAADDSGLPNDRFFAVRPEGSVSTLKIQRTERGDSAVYLCASSARGAGGSNTQYFGPGTRLTVL.

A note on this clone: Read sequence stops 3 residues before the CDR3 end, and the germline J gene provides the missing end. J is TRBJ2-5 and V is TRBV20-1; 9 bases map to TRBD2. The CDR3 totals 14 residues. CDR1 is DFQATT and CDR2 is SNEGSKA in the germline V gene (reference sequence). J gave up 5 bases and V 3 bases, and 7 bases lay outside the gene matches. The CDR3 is CSASVAGGPETQYF. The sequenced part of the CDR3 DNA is TGCAGTGCTAGTGTGGCGGGGGGGCCTGAGACC.

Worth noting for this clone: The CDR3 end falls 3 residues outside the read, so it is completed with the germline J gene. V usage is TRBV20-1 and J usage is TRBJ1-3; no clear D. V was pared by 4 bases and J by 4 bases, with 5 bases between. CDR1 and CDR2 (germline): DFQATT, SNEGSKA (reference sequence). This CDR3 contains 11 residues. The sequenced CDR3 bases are TGCAGTGCTACCCTCGGAAACACC. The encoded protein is CSATLGNT. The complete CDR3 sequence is CSATLGNTIYF.

CDR3 sequence reads: CSAVTGGASEQYF. The covered CDR3 bases are TGCAGTGCTGTGACGGGGGGGGCTAGCGAG. The V call is TRBV20-1, the J call TRBJ2-7, with 8 bases matching TRBD2. The read halts 3 residues ahead of the CDR3 end, with the missing end drawn from the germline J gene. This CDR3 is built from 13 residues. With 5 bases clipped from V and 6 bases from J, the junction kept 9 bases outside the gene matches. Germline V gene lookup returns CDR1 DFQATT and CDR2 SNEGSKA (reference sequence).

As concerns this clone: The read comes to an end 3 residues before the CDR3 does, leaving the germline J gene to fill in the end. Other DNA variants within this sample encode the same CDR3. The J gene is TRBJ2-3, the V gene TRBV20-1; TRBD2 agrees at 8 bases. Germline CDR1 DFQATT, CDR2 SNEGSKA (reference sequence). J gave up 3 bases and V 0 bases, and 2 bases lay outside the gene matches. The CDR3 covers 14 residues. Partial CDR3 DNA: TGCAGTGCTAGAGATTCGGGGGGGACAGATACG. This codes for CSARDSGGTDT. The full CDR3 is CSARDSGGTDTQYF.

Here the CDR3 reads CASSDGQGNIQYF. The covered CDR3 bases are TGTGCCAGCAGTGATGGACAGGGAAACATT. The J gene is TRBJ2-4, the V gene TRBV6-1, with TRBD1 matching 8 bases. The CDR3 end is not reached by the read, which stops 3 residues before it; the germline J gene fills it in. The germline gives CDR1 MNHNS, CDR2 SASEGT. CDR3 size: 13 residues. Unmatched junction bases numbered 1, after V lost 3 bases and J lost 6 bases.

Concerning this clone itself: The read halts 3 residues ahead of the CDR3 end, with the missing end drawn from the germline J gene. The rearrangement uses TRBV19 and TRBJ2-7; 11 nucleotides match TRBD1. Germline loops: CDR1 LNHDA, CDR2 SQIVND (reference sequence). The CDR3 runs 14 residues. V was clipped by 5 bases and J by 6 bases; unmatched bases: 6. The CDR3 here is CASSFGQGASEQYF. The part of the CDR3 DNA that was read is TGTGCCAGTAGTTTCGGACAGGGGGCCTCCGAG.

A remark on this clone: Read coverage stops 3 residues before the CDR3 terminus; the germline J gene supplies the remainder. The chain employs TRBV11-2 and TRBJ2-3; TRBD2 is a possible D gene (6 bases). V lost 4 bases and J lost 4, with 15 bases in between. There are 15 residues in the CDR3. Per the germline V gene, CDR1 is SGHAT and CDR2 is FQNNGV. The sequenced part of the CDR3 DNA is TGTGCCAGCAGCTGGTCTGGGACGGGGGCAGATACG. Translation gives CASSWSGTGADT. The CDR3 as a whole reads CASSWSGTGADTQYF. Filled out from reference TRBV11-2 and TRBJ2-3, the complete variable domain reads EAGVAQSPRYKIIEKRQSVAFWCNPISGHATLYWYQQILGQGPKLLIQFQNNGVVDDSQLPKDRFSAERLKGVDSTLKIQPAKLEDSAVYLCASSWSGTGADTQYFGPGTRLTVL.

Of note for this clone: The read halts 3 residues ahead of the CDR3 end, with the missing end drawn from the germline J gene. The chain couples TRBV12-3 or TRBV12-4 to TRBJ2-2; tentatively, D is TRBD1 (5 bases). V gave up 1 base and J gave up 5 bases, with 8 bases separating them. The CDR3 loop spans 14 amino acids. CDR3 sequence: CASSLVTATGELFF. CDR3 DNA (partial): TGTGCCAGCAGTTTAGTGACAGCTACCGGGGAG.

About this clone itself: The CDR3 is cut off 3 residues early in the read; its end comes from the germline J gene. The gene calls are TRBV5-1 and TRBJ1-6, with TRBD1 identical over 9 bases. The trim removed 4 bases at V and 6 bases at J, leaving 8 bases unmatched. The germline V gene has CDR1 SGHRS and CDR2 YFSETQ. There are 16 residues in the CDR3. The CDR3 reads CASSISGQGFNSPLHF. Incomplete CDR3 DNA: TGCGCCAGCAGCATCTCGGGACAGGGATTTAATTCACCC.

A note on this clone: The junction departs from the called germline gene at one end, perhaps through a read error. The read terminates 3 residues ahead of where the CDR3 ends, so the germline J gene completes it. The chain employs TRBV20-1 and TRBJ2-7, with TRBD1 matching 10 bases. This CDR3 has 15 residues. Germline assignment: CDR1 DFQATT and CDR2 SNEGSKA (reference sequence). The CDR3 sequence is CSANRDDRGPVEQYF. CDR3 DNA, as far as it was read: TGCAGCGCTAATAGAGATGACAGGGGGCCGGTCGAG.

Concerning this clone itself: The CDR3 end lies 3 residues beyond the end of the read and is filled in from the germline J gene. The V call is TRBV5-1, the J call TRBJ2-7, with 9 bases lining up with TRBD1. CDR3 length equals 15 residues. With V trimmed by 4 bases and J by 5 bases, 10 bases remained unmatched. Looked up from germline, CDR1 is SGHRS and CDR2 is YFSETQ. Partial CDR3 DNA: TGCGCCAGCAGCCTGGGACAGGGACCCCTCCACGAG. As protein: CASSLGQGPLHE. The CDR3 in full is CASSLGQGPLHEQYF.

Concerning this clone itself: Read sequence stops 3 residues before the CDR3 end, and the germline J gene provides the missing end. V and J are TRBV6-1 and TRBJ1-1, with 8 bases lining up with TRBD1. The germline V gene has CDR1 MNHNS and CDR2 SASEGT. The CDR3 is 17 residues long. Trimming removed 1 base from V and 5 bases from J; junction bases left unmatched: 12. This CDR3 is CASSEGQGARRFTEAFF. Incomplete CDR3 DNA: TGTGCCAGCAGTGAAGGGCAGGGGGCACGACGGTTTACTGAA.

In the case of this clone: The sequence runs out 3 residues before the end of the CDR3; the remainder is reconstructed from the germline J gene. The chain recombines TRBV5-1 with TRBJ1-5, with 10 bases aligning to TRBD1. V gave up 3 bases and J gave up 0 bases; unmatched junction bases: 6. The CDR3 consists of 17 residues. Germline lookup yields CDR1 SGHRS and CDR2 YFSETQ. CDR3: CASSCRRDRGSNQPQHF. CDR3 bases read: TGCGCCAGCAGCTGCCGGCGGGACAGGGGTAGCAATCAGCCC.

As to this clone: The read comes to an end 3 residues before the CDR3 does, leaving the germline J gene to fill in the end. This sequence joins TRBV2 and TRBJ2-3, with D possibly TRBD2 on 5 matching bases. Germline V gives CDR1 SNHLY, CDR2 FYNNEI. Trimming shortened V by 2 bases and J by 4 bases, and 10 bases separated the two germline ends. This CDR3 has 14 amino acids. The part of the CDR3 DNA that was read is TGTGCCAGCAGTGAACGGGGTAGGGCAGATACG. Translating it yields CASSERGRADT. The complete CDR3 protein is CASSERGRADTQYF.

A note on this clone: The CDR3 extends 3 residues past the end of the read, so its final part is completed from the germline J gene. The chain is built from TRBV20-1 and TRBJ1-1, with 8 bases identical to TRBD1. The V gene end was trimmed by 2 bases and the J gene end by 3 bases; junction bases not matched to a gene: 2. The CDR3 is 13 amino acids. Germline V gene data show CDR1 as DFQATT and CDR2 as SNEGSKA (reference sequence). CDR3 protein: CSARQGAHTEAFF. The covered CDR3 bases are TGCAGTGCTAGACAGGGGGCGCACACTGAA.

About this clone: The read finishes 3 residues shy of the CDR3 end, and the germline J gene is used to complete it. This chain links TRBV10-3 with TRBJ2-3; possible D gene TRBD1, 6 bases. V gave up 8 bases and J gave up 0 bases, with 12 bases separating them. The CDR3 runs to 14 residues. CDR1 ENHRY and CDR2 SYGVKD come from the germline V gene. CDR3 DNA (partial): TGTGCCATCCAGGGGACACGAAGCACAGATACG. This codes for CAIQGTRSTDT. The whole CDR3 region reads CAIQGTRSTDTQYF.

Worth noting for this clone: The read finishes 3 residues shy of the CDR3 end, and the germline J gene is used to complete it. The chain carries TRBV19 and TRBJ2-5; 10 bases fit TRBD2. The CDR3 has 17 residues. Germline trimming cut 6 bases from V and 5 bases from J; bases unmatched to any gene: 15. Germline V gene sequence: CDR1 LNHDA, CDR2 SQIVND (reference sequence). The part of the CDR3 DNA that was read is TGTGCCAGTAGCAAAAGGGCTAGCGGGGGCTTAGGGGAGACC. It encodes CASSKRASGGLGET. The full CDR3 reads CASSKRASGGLGETQYF.

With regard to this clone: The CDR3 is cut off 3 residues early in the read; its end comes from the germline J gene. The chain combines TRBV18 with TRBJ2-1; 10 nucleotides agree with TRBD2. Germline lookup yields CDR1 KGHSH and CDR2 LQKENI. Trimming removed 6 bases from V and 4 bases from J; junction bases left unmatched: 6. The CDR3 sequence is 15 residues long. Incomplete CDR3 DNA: TGTGCCAGCTCCCGCACTAGCGGGGAATACAATGAG. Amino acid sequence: CASSRTSGEYNE. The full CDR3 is CASSRTSGEYNEQFF. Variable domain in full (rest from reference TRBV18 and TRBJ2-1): NAGVMQNPRHLVRRRGQEARLRCSPMKGHSHVYWYRQLPEEGLKFMVYLQKENIIDESGMPKERFSAEFPKEGPSILRIQQVVRGDSAAYFCASSRTSGEYNEQFFGPGTRLTVL.

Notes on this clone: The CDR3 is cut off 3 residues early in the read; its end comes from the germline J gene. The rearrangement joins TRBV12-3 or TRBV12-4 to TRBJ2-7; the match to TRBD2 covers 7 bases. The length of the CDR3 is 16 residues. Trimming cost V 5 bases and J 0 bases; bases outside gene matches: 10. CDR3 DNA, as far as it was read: TGTGCCAGCAGTCCTGGGGGGGGGAGAAGCTCCTACGAG. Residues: CASSPGGGRSSYE. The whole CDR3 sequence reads CASSPGGGRSSYEQYF.

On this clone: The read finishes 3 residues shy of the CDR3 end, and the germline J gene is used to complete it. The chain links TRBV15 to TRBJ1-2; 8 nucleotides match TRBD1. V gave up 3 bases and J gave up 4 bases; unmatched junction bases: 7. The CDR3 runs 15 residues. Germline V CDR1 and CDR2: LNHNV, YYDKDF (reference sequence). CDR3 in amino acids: CATSSGQGLGYGYTF. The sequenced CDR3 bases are TGTGCCACCAGCAGTGGACAGGGTTTGGGCTATGGC.

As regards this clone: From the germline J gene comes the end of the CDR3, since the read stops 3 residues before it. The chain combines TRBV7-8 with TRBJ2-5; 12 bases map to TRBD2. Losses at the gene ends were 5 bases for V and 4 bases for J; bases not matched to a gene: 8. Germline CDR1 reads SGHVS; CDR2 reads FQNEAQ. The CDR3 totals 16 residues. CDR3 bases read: TGTGCCAGCAGCCACCCTAGCGGGGGGGCCAGAGAGACC. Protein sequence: CASSHPSGGARET. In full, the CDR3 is CASSHPSGGARETQYF. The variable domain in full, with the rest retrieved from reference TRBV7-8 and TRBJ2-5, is GAGVSQSPRYKVAKRGQDVALRCDPISGHVSLFWYQQALGQGPEFLTYFQNEAQLDKSGLPSDRFFAERPEGSVSTLKIQRTQQEDSAVYLCASSHPSGGARETQYFGPGTRLLVL.

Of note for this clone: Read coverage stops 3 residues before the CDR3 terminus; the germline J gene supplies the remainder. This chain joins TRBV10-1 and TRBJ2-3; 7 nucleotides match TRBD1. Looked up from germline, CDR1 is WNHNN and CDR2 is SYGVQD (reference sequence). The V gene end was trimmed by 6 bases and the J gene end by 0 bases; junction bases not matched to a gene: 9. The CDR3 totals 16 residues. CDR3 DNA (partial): TGCGCCAGCAGCGCCGGGACAGTATTTAGCACAGATACG. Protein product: CASSAGTVFSTDT. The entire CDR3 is CASSAGTVFSTDTQYF.

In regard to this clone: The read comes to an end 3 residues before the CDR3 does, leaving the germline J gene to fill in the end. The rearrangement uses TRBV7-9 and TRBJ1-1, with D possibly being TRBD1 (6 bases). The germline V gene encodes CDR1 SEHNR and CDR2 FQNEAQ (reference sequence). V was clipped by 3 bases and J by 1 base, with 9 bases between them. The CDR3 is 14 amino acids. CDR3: CASSFDRRNTEAFF. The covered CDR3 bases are TGTGCCAGCAGCTTTGACAGGAGGAACACTGAA.

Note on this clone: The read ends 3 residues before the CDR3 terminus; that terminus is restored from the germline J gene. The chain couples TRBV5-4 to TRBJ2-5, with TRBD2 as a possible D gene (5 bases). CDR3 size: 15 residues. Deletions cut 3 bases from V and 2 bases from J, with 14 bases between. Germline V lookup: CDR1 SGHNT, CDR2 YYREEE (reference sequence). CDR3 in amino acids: CASSSPLGGQETQYF. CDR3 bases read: TGTGCCAGCAGCTCCCCCCTGGGCGGGCAAGAGACC.

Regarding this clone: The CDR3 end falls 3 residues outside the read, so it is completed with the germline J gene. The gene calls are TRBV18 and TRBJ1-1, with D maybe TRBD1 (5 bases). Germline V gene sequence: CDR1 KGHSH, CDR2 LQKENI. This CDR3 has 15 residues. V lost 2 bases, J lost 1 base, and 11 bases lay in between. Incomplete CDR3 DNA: TGTGCCAGCTCACCAAGCGGGGCGCCGAACACTGAA. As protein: CASSPSGAPNTE. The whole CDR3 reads CASSPSGAPNTEAFF. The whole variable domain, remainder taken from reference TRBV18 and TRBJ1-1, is NAGVMQNPRHLVRRRGQEARLRCSPMKGHSHVYWYRQLPEEGLKFMVYLQKENIIDESGMPKERFSAEFPKEGPSILRIQQVVRGDSAAYFCASSPSGAPNTEAFFGQGTRLTVV.

The CDR3 sequence is CASSRTGGQETQYF. Incomplete CDR3 DNA: TGTGCCAGCAGCCGGACAGGTGGCCAAGAGACC. The V gene is TRBV6-2 or TRBV6-3, the J gene TRBJ2-5; 7 bases align to TRBD1. Sequencing ends 3 residues short of the CDR3 end; the germline J gene provides the rest. The CDR3 is 14 amino acids. Per germline, CDR1 MNHEY and CDR2 SVGEGT. Trimming took 6 bases from V and 1 from J; bases not matched to a gene: 5.

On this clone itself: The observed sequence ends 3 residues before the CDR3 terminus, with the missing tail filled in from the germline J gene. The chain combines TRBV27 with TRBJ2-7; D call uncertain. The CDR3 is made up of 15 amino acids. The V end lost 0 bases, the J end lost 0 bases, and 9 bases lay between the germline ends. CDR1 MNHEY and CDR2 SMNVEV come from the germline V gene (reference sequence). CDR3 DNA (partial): TGTGCCAGCAGTTTATCCTCCGTATCCTCCTACGAG. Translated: CASSLSSVSSYE. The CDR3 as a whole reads CASSLSSVSSYEQYF.